One and the same sample provided the 20 T cell receptor beta chains below, sequenced in a study of cytomegalovirus exposure and HLA in healthy donors. With 60 Vbeta and 13 Jbeta primers, the PCR was carried out. Using immunoSEQ multiplex PCR, the repertoire was profiled, and TCRdb retains in-frame clones only, with some absent. This sample has about 200,000 clones; around 83% occur once, and the top ten carry around 1.6%. Material for sequencing was PBMCs. These receptors all come from a man aged 35-49 years in good health and CMV-seropositive.

The V call is TRBV10-1, the J call TRBJ2-1; maybe TRBD2 (6 bases). CDR3 length equals 12 residues. Per germline, CDR1 WNHNN and CDR2 SYGVQD (reference sequence). The V gene lost 2 bases and the J gene lost 13 bases, with 12 bases spanning the gap. The CDR3 loop is CASSEGGIVQFF. In nucleotides, the CDR3 is TGCGCCAGCAGTGAGGGAGGGATCGTACAGTTCTTC.

The chain links TRBV12-5 to TRBJ2-3; 7 bases are shared with TRBD2. The junction had 8 bases not matched to a gene; V was cut back by 9 bases and J by 5 bases. The CDR3 contains 13 residues. Germline lookup yields CDR1 LGHNT and CDR2 FRNRAP. This CDR3 reads CASHAGVGDTQYF. The CDR3 DNA follows: TGTGCTAGCCATGCGGGGGTTGGAGATACGCAGTATTTT. Full variable domain (missing parts from reference TRBV12-5 and TRBJ2-3): DARVTQTPRHKVTEMGQEVTMRCQPILGHNTVFWYRQTMMQGLELLAYFRNRAPLDDSGMPKDRFSAEMPDATLATLKIQPSEPRDSAVYFCASHAGVGDTQYFGPGTRLTVL.

This rearrangement joins TRBV2 to TRBJ1-5; D possibly corresponds to TRBD1 (6 bases). V was shortened by 8 bases and J by 2 bases, with 19 bases between the two germline ends. Per germline, CDR1 SNHLY and CDR2 FYNNEI. The CDR3 spans 16 residues. As DNA, the CDR3 is TGTGCCAGCGGCGAAGGGGGGAGGAGGGGCAATCAGCCCCAGCATTTT. It yields the protein CASGEGGRRGNQPQHF.

The V gene is TRBV27, the J gene TRBJ2-3; a possible D gene is TRBD2 (5 bases). The CDR3 extends over 16 amino acids. Trimming shortened V by 6 bases and J by 0 bases, and 16 bases separated the two germline ends. Germline V gene data show CDR1 as MNHEY and CDR2 as SMNVEV (reference sequence). This chain's CDR3 is CASRILPRTSTDTQYF. CDR3 in DNA: TGTGCCAGCAGGATCCTACCCCGGACTAGCACAGATACGCAGTATTTT.

The chain links TRBV30 to TRBJ2-1; 8 nucleotides line up with TRBD2. CDR1 is GTSNPN and CDR2 is SVGIG in the germline V gene (reference sequence). The CDR3 extends over 19 amino acids. After removal of 4 bases from V and 0 bases from J, the junction contained 17 bases not matched to a gene. The CDR3 sequence: CAWTKTRTSGRASYNEQFF. The CDR3 DNA is TGTGCCTGGACCAAAACCCGTACTAGCGGACGGGCCTCCTACAATGAGCAGTTCTTC.

This sequence joins TRBV4-2 and TRBJ2-3; 13 positions agree with TRBD2. The CDR3 is 21 amino acids. Looked up from germline, CDR1 is LGHNA and CDR2 is YNFKEQ. With V trimmed by 0 bases and J by 6 bases, 18 bases remained unmatched. The CDR3 DNA is TGTGCCAGCAGCCAAGATCAAGAACTAGCGGGAGGGCGCTTTGCCAGGGATACGCAGTATTTT. Translation gives CASSQDQELAGGRFARDTQYF.

The V and J genes are TRBV27 and TRBJ2-7, with TRBD1 matching 7 bases. The CDR3 covers 13 residues. CDR1 is MNHEY, CDR2 SMNVEV, per germline (reference sequence). V lost 5 bases and J lost 6; bases outside the gene matches: 7. Written as DNA, the CDR3 is TGTGCCAGCAGTACACCGACAGGGTTCGAGCAGTACTTC. The encoded protein is CASSTPTGFEQYF.

V gene TRBV5-1 combines with J gene TRBJ1-2, with TRBD1 matching over 11 bases. Germline lookup yields CDR1 SGHRS and CDR2 YFSETQ. This CDR3 has 17 amino acids. The V segment lost 0 bases and the J segment 0 bases; nucleotides outside the gene matches: 4. The CDR3 loop is CASSLGTGGYSNYGYTF. The CDR3 DNA follows: TGCGCCAGCAGCTTGGGGACAGGGGGCTACTCTAACTATGGCTACACCTTC.

The chain recombines TRBV28 with TRBJ2-1, with 8 bases matching TRBD2. CDR1 MDHEN and CDR2 SYDVKM come from the germline V gene. Unmatched junction bases numbered 14, after V lost 5 bases and J lost 5 bases. This CDR3 is 17 amino acids long. Written as DNA, the CDR3 is TGTGCCAGCAGTCTAGGGGGGGGAGCGGGAGCGGACAATGAGCAGTTCTTC. This codes for CASSLGGGAGADNEQFF.

This chain's CDR3 is CAISGGQGWGAFF. Here the CDR3 DNA reads TGTGCCATCAGTGGGGGACAGGGTTGGGGAGCTTTCTTT. The chain couples TRBV10-3 to TRBJ1-1; 9 bases fit TRBD1. V trimming: 4 bases; J trimming: 10 bases; junction bases outside the gene matches: 7. The CDR3 length is 13 residues. Per the germline V gene, CDR1 is ENHRY and CDR2 is SYGVKD.

The chain links TRBV27 to TRBJ2-6; a possible D gene is TRBD2 (6 bases). Trimming shortened V by 10 bases and J by 4 bases, and 11 bases separated the two germline ends. The CDR3 is made up of 13 amino acids. The V gene's germline CDR1 is MNHEY and CDR2 SMNVEV (reference sequence). In DNA, the CDR3 is TGTGCCACCGGGCGGGGAGGGGCCAACGTCCTGACTTTC. Protein sequence: CATGRGGANVLTF. The full variable domain, its missing parts supplied by reference TRBV27 and TRBJ2-6, is EAQVTQNPRYLITVTGKKLTVTCSQNMNHEYMSWYRQDPGLGLRQIYYSMNVEVTDKGDVPEGYKVSRKEKRNFPLILESPSPNQTSLYFCATGRGGANVLTFGAGSRLTVL.

This clone was seen just once. The rearrangement joins TRBV9 to TRBJ2-3; 9 nucleotides line up with TRBD2. The CDR3 sequence is 16 residues long. The V and J ends lost 0 bases and 5 bases, in that order; junction bases with no gene match: 7. Germline V gene sequence: CDR1 SGDLS, CDR2 YYNGEE. CDR3 DNA: TGTGCCAGCAGCGTAGAGGGTAGCGGGAGCGTAGATACGCAGTATTTT. Translated: CASSVEGSGSVDTQYF.

The rearrangement links TRBV10-1 to TRBJ1-1; 8 nucleotides align to TRBD1. Germline V gives CDR1 WNHNN, CDR2 SYGVQD (reference sequence). The ends lost 6 bases at V and 4 bases at J; junction bases unmatched: 7. This CDR3 contains 14 residues. The CDR3: CASRAGGLGTEAFF. The CDR3 bases are TGCGCCAGCAGAGCAGGGGGCCTGGGCACTGAAGCTTTCTTT.

This clone was observed a handful of times. The V and J genes are TRBV27 and TRBJ2-7; 8 bases fit TRBD1. V gave up 4 bases and J gave up 2 bases; unmatched junction bases: 7. The CDR3 covers 15 residues. Germline V gene sequence: CDR1 MNHEY, CDR2 SMNVEV (reference sequence). CDR3: CASSWVTGATYEQYF. Here the CDR3 DNA reads TGTGCCAGCAGTTGGGTGACAGGGGCCACCTACGAGCAGTACTTC.

The table lists this clone with a count of one. The J gene is TRBJ1-1, the V gene TRBV5-1, with 8 bases identical to TRBD1. The CDR3 has 14 amino acids. Per germline, CDR1 SGHRS and CDR2 YFSETQ. V gave up 6 bases and J gave up 1 base; unmatched junction bases: 5. Here the CDR3 DNA reads TGCGCCAGCACCCTGACAGGGGCGAACACTGAAGCTTTCTTT. Its translation is CASTLTGANTEAFF. The full variable domain, its missing parts supplied by reference TRBV5-1 and TRBJ1-1, is KAGVTQTPRYLIKTRGQQVTLSCSPISGHRSVSWYQQTPGQGLQFLFEYFSETQRNKGNFPGRFSGRQFSNSRSEMNVSTLELGDSALYLCASTLTGANTEAFFGQGTRLTVV.

This sequence joins TRBV27 and TRBJ2-3; D is possibly TRBD2 (6 bases). Per the germline V gene, CDR1 is MNHEY and CDR2 is SMNVEV (reference sequence). The CDR3 runs to 15 residues. V lost 2 bases and J lost 3, with 12 bases in between. The CDR3 protein is CASSLGGRPTDTQYF. The CDR3 DNA follows: TGTGCCAGCAGTTTAGGAGGGAGGCCTACAGATACGCAGTATTTT.

The chain combines TRBV7-2 with TRBJ2-5, with 11 bases lining up with TRBD2. V shed 3 bases and J 5 bases; nucleotides not matched to a gene: 8. The CDR3 consists of 16 residues. Germline V gene lookup returns CDR1 SGHTA and CDR2 FQGNSA. DNA of the CDR3: TGTGCCAGCAGCTTCGTAGCGGGAGGGCCGGGGGAGACCCAGTACTTC. Translating gives CASSFVAGGPGETQYF.

The chain uses TRBV4-1 and TRBJ2-3; D might be TRBD1 (7 bases). CDR1 is MGHRA, CDR2 YSYEKL, per germline. The CDR3 sequence is 15 residues long. Trimming left V 1 base short and J 4 bases short, with 12 bases between. This CDR3 reads CASSQGPRGADTQYF. The CDR3 region has the DNA TGCGCCAGCAGCCAAGGCCCCAGGGGGGCAGATACGCAGTATTTT.

This clone was detected only once. The chain has TRBV5-1 and TRBJ1-1; D is ambiguous. The CDR3 runs to 15 residues. Looked up from germline, CDR1 is SGHRS and CDR2 is YFSETQ. Trimming removed 4 bases at V and 4 bases at J, with 17 bases between. The DNA of the CDR3 is TGCGCCAGCAGCCCTCACCGAGGGCGTGGCACTGAAGCTTTCTTT. Residues: CASSPHRGRGTEAFF.

V usage is TRBV2 and J usage is TRBJ1-5; 7 nucleotides match TRBD1. The germline V gene encodes CDR1 SNHLY and CDR2 FYNNEI. The trim removed 4 bases at V and 2 bases at J, leaving 2 bases unmatched. This CDR3 region has 14 residues. CDR3 bases: TGTGCCAGCAGTGCACAGGGGCGCAATCAGCCCCAGCATTTT. Its translation is CASSAQGRNQPQHF.